Presented here are 6 T cell receptor beta chains from one specimen sequenced in a study of T cells in Graves' hyperthyroidism and ophthalmopathy (dated by TCRdb to the late 2010s). Libraries came from multiplex PCR. The data were produced on an Illumina HiSeq 2000. The TCR beta CDR3 regions were amplified from the RNA transcripts. A first-round RT-PCR of the TCR CDR3 used the HTBI primer set with the Qiagen OneStep RT-PCR kit. In-frame beta chains were kept once TCRdb had trimmed the public reads at Q25 with fastp and called clones with MiXCR. Rows matching on CDR3 protein sequence are summarized as one entry with the most common DNA and genes. Counted in this sample were approximately 58,000 distinct CDR3 sequences; 49% of them appeared once. The top ten constitute around 12% of the sample. The sample consisted of blood. Receptor source: a woman in her 30s with Graves' ophthalmopathy.

The rearrangement uses TRBV28 and TRBJ1-2; 8 nucleotides line up with TRBD1. Germline assignment: CDR1 MDHEN and CDR2 SYDVKM. The CDR3 has 15 amino acids. The J segment lost 3 bases and the V segment lost 7 bases, leaving 10 bases of the junction unmatched. The CDR3 loop is CASNQPRGPDYGYTF. CDR3 sequence (DNA): TGTGCCAGCAATCAACCCAGGGGGCCTGACTATGGCTACACCTTC.

This clonotype was counted ten times or more. The chain links TRBV11-2 to TRBJ2-3; 7 positions agree with TRBD1. The CDR3 spans 14 residues. Losses at the gene ends were 2 bases for V and 4 bases for J; bases not matched to a gene: 3. Germline V gene lookup returns CDR1 SGHAT and CDR2 FQNNGV. The CDR3: CASSLIGGADTQYF. CDR3 nucleotides: TGTGCCAGCAGCTTAATAGGGGGCGCAGATACGCAGTATTTT. Supplemented by reference TRBV11-2 and TRBJ2-3, the full variable domain reads EAGVAQSPRYKIIEKRQSVAFWCNPISGHATLYWYQQILGQGPKLLIQFQNNGVVDDSQLPKDRFSAERLKGVDSTLKIQPAKLEDSAVYLCASSLIGGADTQYFGPGTRLTVL.

At least ten counts were recorded for this clonotype. The gene calls are TRBV3-1 and TRBJ1-3; the D is unclear. The CDR3 runs to 13 residues. CDR1 and CDR2 from the germline V gene are LGHDT and YNNKEL (reference sequence). Trimming pared 1 base from V and 5 bases from J, leaving 6 bases between. CDR3 amino acids: CASSQVSRNTIYF. The DNA for the CDR3 is TGTGCCAGCAGCCAAGTCAGCAGAAACACCATATATTTT.

This clonotype was recorded at least ten times. The J gene is TRBJ1-2, the V gene TRBV5-5; TRBD1 aligns across 7 bases. The length of the CDR3 is 17 residues. CDR1 is SGHKS and CDR2 is YYEKEE in the germline V gene (reference sequence). V was clipped by 0 bases and J by 3 bases; unmatched bases: 11. CDR3 nucleotide sequence: TGTGCCAGCAGCTTGGGACAGGGCAGCACTTCTGACTATGGCTACACCTTC. This translates into CASSLGQGSTSDYGYTF.

At least ten counts were recorded for this clonotype. In DNA, the CDR3 is TGTGCCAGCACCCTCCGGACAGGGAATAATTCACCCCTCCACTTT. It yields the protein CASTLRTGNNSPLHF. The chain combines TRBV28 with TRBJ1-6; 8 bases align to TRBD1. This CDR3 has 15 residues. CDR1 is MDHEN and CDR2 is SYDVKM in the germline V gene. Germline trimming cut 7 bases from V and 5 bases from J; bases unmatched to any gene: 7.

This clonotype was counted many times. The rearrangement joins TRBV28 to TRBJ2-1; a weak D match, TRBD1 (6 bases). V dropped 7 bases and J dropped 0 bases, with 7 bases sitting between them. The length of the CDR3 is 13 residues. The germline V gene has CDR1 MDHEN and CDR2 SYDVKM. Here the CDR3 reads CASTDSSYNEQFF. CDR3 in DNA: TGTGCCAGCACGGACAGCTCCTACAATGAGCAGTTCTTC.